Presented here are 13 T cell receptor beta chains from one specimen sequenced in a study of blood T cells in healthy people across ages. A J-beta primer mix and a sample-barcoded 5' primer were used in a second PCR of roughly 7 to 12 cycles. TCRdb passed the 5' RACE reads through MiXCR, listing each CDR3 protein once. The sample records just under 550,000 distinct CDR3 sequences, around 24% being singletons. These sequences were also reported in another study, on T cells of mothers and their children.

Sequences were obtained from blood. The receptors originated from a boy between 10 and 17 years old in good health.

The chain employs TRBV7-8 and TRBJ1-3, with 7 positions matching TRBD1. V was pared by 4 bases and J by 4 bases, with 7 bases of the junction left unmatched. Germline CDR1 and CDR2: SGHVS and FQNEAQ. The length of the CDR3 is 15 residues. CDR3 protein: CASSSRGGLGNTIYF. CDR3 in DNA: TGTGCCAGCAGCTCCAGGGGGGGGCTAGGAAACACCATATATTTT. The variable domain in full, with the rest retrieved from reference TRBV7-8 and TRBJ1-3, is GAGVSQSPRYKVAKRGQDVALRCDPISGHVSLFWYQQALGQGPEFLTYFQNEAQLDKSGLPSDRFFAERPEGSVSTLKIQRTQQEDSAVYLCASSSRGGLGNTIYFGEGSWLTVV.

This clonotype was counted a single time. The V and J genes are TRBV4-2 and TRBJ1-5; 7 positions agree with TRBD1. Germline CDR1 LGHNA, CDR2 YNFKEQ. The CDR3 covers 15 residues. Losses at the gene ends were 0 bases for V and 7 bases for J; bases not matched to a gene: 6. The CDR3 region is CASSQETGHTQPQHF. DNA for the CDR3: TGTGCCAGCAGCCAAGAGACAGGGCATACCCAGCCCCAGCATTTT.

This clonotype was observed a handful of times. CDR3 in amino acids: CASSDAGAGNTIYF. CDR3 nucleotides: TGTGCCAGCAGCGACGCGGGGGCTGGAAACACCATATATTTT. The chain links TRBV7-2 to TRBJ1-3; a weak D match, TRBD1 (5 bases). The V end was cut by 5 bases, the J end by 2 bases, with 10 bases between. Per the germline V gene, CDR1 is SGHTA and CDR2 is FQGNSA. The CDR3 is 14 residues long.

This clonotype was observed a single time. This CDR3 is CASGDGEGFREAFF. The CDR3 coding sequence is TGTGCCAGCGGGGACGGGGAAGGGTTCCGTGAAGCTTTCTTT. The chain couples TRBV2 to TRBJ1-1; D may be TRBD1 (5 bases). Germline V gene lookup returns CDR1 SNHLY and CDR2 FYNNEI. V was cut by 8 bases and J by 7 bases, with 20 bases left in between. This CDR3 comprises 14 residues.

This clonotype was seen only a few times. The chain links TRBV11-3 to TRBJ2-2, with 16 nucleotides matching TRBD2. J gave up 3 bases and V 3 bases, and 7 bases lay outside the gene matches. CDR3 length: 19 amino acids. Germline CDR1 SGHNT, CDR2 YENEEA. CDR3 protein: CASSFTGTSGGADTGELFF. CDR3 bases: TGTGCCAGCAGCTTTACCGGGACTAGCGGGGGGGCCGACACCGGGGAGCTGTTTTTT.

Points on this clonotype: An end of the junction does not agree with germline; a read error may underlie this. V usage is TRBV27 and J usage is TRBJ2-1; 7 bases are a match to TRBD2. This CDR3 comprises 11 residues. Germline CDR1 reads MNHEY; CDR2 reads SMNVEV (reference sequence). The CDR3 DNA sequence: TGTGCCGGCAGTTTCCCGGGGGGGCAGTTCTTC. It encodes CAGSFPGGQFF.

This clonotype was recorded a few times. The J gene is TRBJ2-5, the V gene TRBV7-3; TRBD2 agrees at 8 bases. The CDR3 runs to 16 residues. CDR1 is SGHTA, CDR2 FQGTGA, per germline. V lost 5 bases and J lost 5; bases outside the gene matches: 13. The CDR3 reads CASSPGLAIKSETQYF. The CDR3 DNA reads TGTGCCAGCAGCCCCGGACTAGCTATAAAGTCGGAGACCCAGTACTTC.

Only a few counts were recorded for this clonotype. The chain combines TRBV20-1 with TRBJ1-5; D gene uncertain. Germline V gene data show CDR1 as DFQATT and CDR2 as SNEGSKA (reference sequence). This CDR3 spans 14 amino acids. V was trimmed by 4 bases and J by 0 bases, leaving 10 bases between them. The chain's CDR3 is CSAIEIVSNQPQHF. In nucleotides, the CDR3 is TGCAGTGCTATCGAGATCGTTAGCAATCAGCCCCAGCATTTT.

The genes are TRBV7-2 and TRBJ2-7; D might be TRBD1 or TRBD2, each matching 5 bases. The DNA end is more similar to TRBJ2-1, so the J call may be wrong. From germline, CDR1 is SGHTA and CDR2 FQGNSA. The CDR3 contains 16 residues. CDR3: CASSLAGASSSDEQFF. The CDR3 DNA reads as TGTGCCAGCAGCTTAGCCGGGGCGTCCTCTTCCGATGAGCAGTTCTTC.

About this clonotype: A much larger clonotype is one base distant, so this may be a read error. The CDR3 does not close with the conserved phenylalanine or tryptophan, likely indicating a read error. V gene TRBV10-3 combines with J gene TRBJ2-7; maybe TRBD1 (6 bases). The germline CDR1 and CDR2 sequences are ENHRY and SYGVKD. V was trimmed by 4 bases and J by 5 bases, leaving 9 bases between them. CDR3 length equals 12 residues. In DNA form, the CDR3 reads TGTGCCATCAGTGTCAAGGGGGACGAGCAGTACCTC. This sequence encodes CAISVKGDEQYL.

This clonotype showed up many times. This chain links TRBV5-1 with TRBJ1-4, with D perhaps TRBD1 (5 bases). This CDR3 spans 15 amino acids. Per germline, CDR1 SGHRS and CDR2 YFSETQ. Trimming removed 0 bases from V and 7 bases from J, with 13 bases in between. CDR3 protein: CASSLDGQGVEKLFF. In nucleotides, the CDR3 is TGCGCCAGCAGCTTGGATGGCCAGGGCGTTGAAAAACTGTTTTTT.

The chain has TRBV5-1 and TRBJ2-3; D gene uncertain. Germline CDR1 SGHRS, CDR2 YFSETQ. This CDR3 contains 13 residues. The V and J ends lost 3 bases and 6 bases respectively, with 11 bases between them. DNA for the CDR3: TGCGCCAGCAGCTCCCGTCCTAGGGATACGCAGTATTTT. Protein product: CASSSRPRDTQYF.

This sequence joins TRBV7-2 and TRBJ1-2; D is uncertain. CDR3 length: 14 amino acids. V lost 1 base and J 8 bases, leaving 14 bases between the germline ends. Germline assignment: CDR1 SGHTA and CDR2 FQGNSA. The CDR3 nucleotides read TGTGCCAGCAGCTTAGAGGGCGGACGAGGGGGCTACACCTTC. Protein product: CASSLEGGRGGYTF.